Below are 32 T cell receptor beta chains sequenced from a single sample in a study of T cells in Graves' hyperthyroidism and ophthalmopathy. Regions amplified from RNA transcripts were the TCR beta CDR3 regions. TCR CDR3 underwent first-round RT-PCR with the HTBI primer set. TCRdb passed the multiplex PCR reads through MiXCR, listing each CDR3 protein once. The sample carries roughly 520,000 distinct CDR3 sequences, 24% recorded once. The specimen sequenced was blood. These receptors came from a woman aged 25 to 39 with Graves' ophthalmopathy.

The genes are TRBV30 and TRBJ1-2; 7 positions match TRBD1. Germline V gene sequence: CDR1 GTSNPN, CDR2 SVGIG (reference sequence). V lost 3 bases and J lost 4; bases outside the gene matches: 5. The CDR3 consists of 13 residues. The CDR3 loop is CAWRDREGYGYTF. In DNA, the CDR3 is TGTGCCTGGAGAGACAGGGAGGGCTATGGCTACACCTTC.

The rearrangement links TRBV2 to TRBJ1-1; the D gene is possibly TRBD1 (5 bases). The V end lost 7 bases, the J end lost 7 bases, and 16 bases lay between the germline ends. Germline CDR1 reads SNHLY; CDR2 reads FYNNEI. The CDR3 has 13 residues. Here the CDR3 DNA reads TGTGCCAGCACATCGGACACAGTAAATGAAGCTTTCTTT. Translated, it gives CASTSDTVNEAFF.

The V gene is TRBV18, the J gene TRBJ2-5; 13 nucleotides match TRBD2. V was clipped by 5 bases and J by 4 bases; unmatched bases: 10. The CDR3 contains 17 residues. Germline loops: CDR1 KGHSH, CDR2 LQKENI. The CDR3 protein is CASSSAGTSGALETQYF. The CDR3, as DNA: TGTGCCAGCTCATCAGCCGGGACTAGCGGGGCATTAGAGACCCAGTACTTC.

This clonotype occurred many times. The chain uses TRBV20-1 and TRBJ1-1; no reliable D call. The V gene's germline CDR1 is DFQATT and CDR2 SNEGSKA (reference sequence). CDR3 length equals 13 residues. With 4 bases removed from V and 0 bases from J, the gap between germline ends came to 9 bases. The CDR3 DNA reads TGCAGTGCTATCTTCCCTCTGAACACTGAAGCTTTCTTT. Its protein is CSAIFPLNTEAFF.

In this sample, this clonotype turned up once. CDR3 amino acids: CSASVGVGYGYTF. CDR3 bases: TGCAGTGCTAGTGTCGGGGTCGGCTATGGCTACACCTTC. This chain joins TRBV20-1 and TRBJ1-2; D gene uncertain. The CDR3 consists of 13 residues. The V end was cut by 3 bases, the J end by 4 bases, with 12 bases between. Per the germline V gene, CDR1 is DFQATT and CDR2 is SNEGSKA (reference sequence).

The sample holds many counts of this clonotype. The CDR3 nucleotides read TGTGCCAGCAGTGAAACAGGGGAGTCCTATGGCTACACCTTC. Translating it yields CASSETGESYGYTF. The chain couples TRBV2 to TRBJ1-2, with 7 bases lining up with TRBD1. With 2 bases clipped from V and 4 bases from J, the junction kept 4 bases outside the gene matches. Per germline, CDR1 SNHLY and CDR2 FYNNEI. The CDR3 is 14 residues long. The whole variable domain, filled in from reference TRBV2 and TRBJ1-2, reads EPEVTQTPSHQVTQMGQEVILRCVPISNHLYFYWYRQILGQKVEFLVSFYNNEISEKSEIFDDQFSVERPDGSNFTLKIRSTKLEDSAMYFCASSETGESYGYTFGSGTRLTVV.

This clonotype was counted between two and nine times. This sequence joins TRBV4-1 and TRBJ2-7; TRBD1 aligns across 8 bases. The CDR3 has 16 amino acids. The germline V gene encodes CDR1 MGHRA and CDR2 YSYEKL. Losses at the gene ends were 0 bases for V and 3 bases for J; bases not matched to a gene: 7. The CDR3 DNA reads TGCGCCAGCAGCCAAGAGCGGACAGGGCCATACTACGAGCAGTACTTC. Protein product: CASSQERTGPYYEQYF.

This clonotype was found many times. V and J are TRBV30 and TRBJ2-5; weak D call: TRBD2 (6 bases). The germline V gene has CDR1 GTSNPN and CDR2 SVGIG (reference sequence). CDR3 length: 16 residues. Trimming left V 0 bases short and J 5 bases short, with 19 bases between. CDR3 DNA sequence: TGTGCCTGGAGTGTAGGGGCAGCGGGCTTATCCGAGACCCAGTACTTC. This codes for CAWSVGAAGLSETQYF.

The chain is built from TRBV30 and TRBJ1-2, with D possibly TRBD1 on 5 matching bases. This CDR3 has 15 amino acids. Germline CDR1 GTSNPN, CDR2 SVGIG (reference sequence). With 1 base removed from V and 4 bases from J, the gap between germline ends came to 16 bases. This CDR3 is CAWSGGVGDPYGYTF. The CDR3 region has the DNA TGTGCCTGGAGTGGCGGTGTGGGGGACCCCTATGGCTACACCTTC.

This clonotype was observed a few times. The V and J genes are TRBV15 and TRBJ2-1; TRBD2 is a possible D gene (5 bases). Trimming shortened V by 0 bases and J by 6 bases, and 9 bases separated the two germline ends. The CDR3 is made up of 14 amino acids. Per the germline V gene, CDR1 is LNHNV and CDR2 is YYDKDF (reference sequence). Written as DNA, the CDR3 is TGTGCCACCAGCAGAGATCCGGGGTCCAATGAGCAGTTCTTC. It yields the protein CATSRDPGSNEQFF.

Of note for this clonotype: One junction end disagrees with the germline gene, perhaps due to a read error. The J gene is TRBJ2-2, the V gene TRBV20-1, with 9 nucleotides matching TRBD1. The CDR3 spans 14 residues. Germline-derived CDR1 and CDR2 are DFQATT and SNEGSKA (reference sequence). For the CDR3, the DNA is TGCAGTGCTCACAGGGGGCAGAGCACCGGGGAGCTGTGTTTT. Encoded protein: CSAHRGQSTGELCF.

This clonotype appeared a few times. The chain has TRBV11-1 and TRBJ1-1; 9 nucleotides line up with TRBD1. Trimming removed 5 bases from V and 1 base from J; junction bases left unmatched: 17. Looked up from germline, CDR1 is SGHAT and CDR2 is FQDESV (reference sequence). The CDR3 is 19 residues long. CDR3 in DNA: TGTGCCAGCAGCCCTTTCAGATTAACAGGGGGCGAGGGGAACACTGAAGCTTTCTTT. It encodes CASSPFRLTGGEGNTEAFF.

The V gene is TRBV5-1, the J gene TRBJ2-7; the D gene is possibly TRBD1 (6 bases). Deletions cut 4 bases from V and 1 base from J, with 18 bases between. CDR3 size: 16 residues. In germline, CDR1 is SGHRS, CDR2 YFSETQ. CDR3 nucleotides: TGCGCCAGCAGCGGCGACCGGGACACAGGATCCTACGAGCAGTACTTC. It codes for CASSGDRDTGSYEQYF.

This clonotype has more than one count but fewer than ten. DNA for the CDR3: TGCGCCAGCAGCCAGGAGGACAGGCTCTATGGCTACACCTTC. It encodes CASSQEDRLYGYTF. The chain combines TRBV4-1 with TRBJ1-2, with TRBD1 matching over 7 bases. J was trimmed by 4 bases and V by 3 bases; bases with no gene match: 5. Germline CDR1 reads MGHRA; CDR2 reads YSYEKL. The CDR3 contains 14 residues.

A note on this clonotype: Its ends do not fully match the called genes, so a read error is possible. This rearrangement joins TRBV4-1 to TRBJ1-5, with 9 positions matching TRBD1. CDR1 is MGHRA and CDR2 is YSYEKL in the germline V gene. The CDR3 is 13 residues long. The CDR3 nucleotides read TGCACCAGTCGACAGGGGGAAAGTCAGCCCCAGCATTTT. This gives the protein CTSRQGESQPQHF.

The rearrangement joins TRBV11-1 to TRBJ2-7; D tentatively fits TRBD1 or TRBD2 (6 bases each). CDR1 and CDR2 from the germline V gene are SGHAT and FQDESV (reference sequence). There are 17 residues in the CDR3. The V gene lost 1 base and the J gene lost 5 bases, with 21 bases spanning the gap. DNA for the CDR3: TGTGCCAGCAGCTTAGGGTGGGGCGGAGGGGGTCCCGACGAGCAGTACTTC. This encodes CASSLGWGGGGPDEQYF.

Ten or more counts support this clonotype. The rearrangement joins TRBV4-3 to TRBJ1-1; 8 nucleotides agree with TRBD1. Germline CDR1 reads LGHNA; CDR2 reads YSLEER. V lost 5 bases, J lost 4 bases, and 6 bases stayed unmatched. CDR3 size: 14 residues. The CDR3 DNA reads TGCGCCAGCAGCAACCGACAGGGGATCACTGAAGCTTTCTTT. This sequence encodes CASSNRQGITEAFF.

The table lists this clonotype with many counts. The V call is TRBV6-2 or TRBV6-3, the J call TRBJ1-1; 8 nucleotides align to TRBD1. Unmatched junction bases numbered 4, after V lost 6 bases and J lost 1 base. The CDR3 has 14 residues. Per germline, CDR1 MNHEY and CDR2 SVGEGT. The CDR3, as DNA: TGTGCCAGCAGCCTCAGGGGGCCGAACACTGAAGCTTTCTTT. Residues: CASSLRGPNTEAFF.

This clonotype was observed at least ten times. The rearrangement joins TRBV5-1 to TRBJ1-5; tentatively, D is TRBD1 (5 bases). The length of the CDR3 is 17 residues. Trimming cost V 7 bases and J 4 bases, with 24 bases left between them. Germline CDR1 and CDR2: SGHRS and YFSETQ. The CDR3, as DNA: TGCGCCAGCTCCCTCTATCCCCAGGACACTTCTAATCAGCCCCAGCATTTT. Amino acids: CASSLYPQDTSNQPQHF.

With respect to this clonotype: An end of the junction differs from the germline gene, which may be a read error. V is TRBV10-2 and J is TRBJ2-2, with 8 bases lining up with TRBD1. The CDR3 has 15 amino acids. CDR1 and CDR2 (germline): WSHSY, SAAADI. CDR3 DNA sequence: TGTGCCAGCAGCCTCAGGGGGCCTGACACCGGGGATCTGTTTTTT. Amino acid sequence: CASSLRGPDTGDLFF.

This clonotype was counted at least ten times. The V call is TRBV6-2 or TRBV6-3, the J call TRBJ1-1; D not certain. CDR3 size: 14 residues. Per the germline V gene, CDR1 is MNHEY and CDR2 is SVGEGT. The V and J ends lost 4 bases and 0 bases respectively, with 9 bases between them. The CDR3 region is CASSSSVVNTEAFF. Written as DNA, the CDR3 is TGTGCCAGCAGTTCCTCGGTGGTGAACACTGAAGCTTTCTTT.

This clonotype has at least ten counts. V is TRBV29-1 and J is TRBJ1-2; the D gene is possibly TRBD1 (5 bases). The CDR3 is 11 residues long. Germline lookup yields CDR1 SQVTM and CDR2 ANQGSEA. V was pared by 7 bases and J by 4 bases, with 10 bases between. CDR3 region: CSGIGAYGYTF. CDR3 sequence (DNA): TGCAGCGGGATAGGGGCCTATGGCTACACCTTC.

The chain links TRBV30 to TRBJ2-7; TRBD2 matches at 8 bases. The CDR3 extends over 14 amino acids. The V gene end was trimmed by 0 bases and the J gene end by 4 bases; junction bases not matched to a gene: 5. Per germline, CDR1 GTSNPN and CDR2 SVGIG (reference sequence). The CDR3 DNA follows: TGTGCCTGGAGTGTAAGCGGGGGTTCGTACGAGCAGTACTTC. It encodes CAWSVSGGSYEQYF. Full variable domain (remainder filled in from reference TRBV30 and TRBJ2-7): SQTIHQWPATLVQPVGSPLSLECTVEGTSNPNLYWYRQAAGRGLQLLFYSVGIGQISSEVPQNLSASRPQDRQFILSSKKLLLSDSGFYLCAWSVSGGSYEQYFGPGTRLTVT.

The chain links TRBV7-2 to TRBJ2-7; D is undetermined. V gave up 1 base and J gave up 4 bases, with 17 bases separating them. CDR3 length: 16 residues. Per the germline V gene, CDR1 is SGHTA and CDR2 is FQGNSA. The CDR3 region has the DNA TGTGCCAGCAGCTTAGGGCCGACGGCCTCGGTTTACGAGCAGTACTTC. Its translation: CASSLGPTASVYEQYF. Filled out from reference TRBV7-2 and TRBJ2-7, the complete variable domain reads GAGVSQSPSNKVTEKGKDVELRCDPISGHTALYWYRQSLGQGLEFLIYFQGNSAPDKSGLPSDRFSAERTGGSVSTLTIQRTQQEDSAVYLCASSLGPTASVYEQYFGPGTRLTVT.

The rearrangement links TRBV12-3 or TRBV12-4 to TRBJ1-1, with TRBD1 as a possible D gene (6 bases). With 5 bases removed from V and 6 bases from J, the gap between germline ends came to 16 bases. The CDR3 contains 14 residues. CDR3 coding DNA: TGTGCCAGCAGTCCGGCAGGGGTGAATTCTGAAGCTTTCTTT. Its translation is CASSPAGVNSEAFF.

This clonotype was seen at least ten times. V is TRBV2 and J is TRBJ2-5; D not resolved. V dropped 2 bases and J dropped 2 bases, with 3 bases sitting between them. The CDR3 spans 12 residues. Germline V gene lookup returns CDR1 SNHLY and CDR2 FYNNEI. The CDR3 DNA follows: TGTGCCAGCAGTGAATGGCAAGAGACCCAGTACTTC. Its protein is CASSEWQETQYF.

This clonotype was observed many times. This chain uses TRBV6-1 with TRBJ2-3, with D hard to call. Trimming removed 8 bases at V and 0 bases at J, with 6 bases between. CDR3 size: 12 residues. CDR1 and CDR2 (germline): MNHNS, SASEGT. The CDR3 nucleotides are TGTGCCAGCGGGGTGAGCACAGATACGCAGTATTTT. Its protein product is CASGVSTDTQYF.

This clonotype was picked up many times. V gene TRBV15 combines with J gene TRBJ1-2; D call uncertain. The CDR3 runs to 13 residues. Between the trimmed V and J ends, which lost 5 bases and 7 bases, there was a span of 14 bases. Germline V gene lookup returns CDR1 LNHNV and CDR2 YYDKDF (reference sequence). The CDR3 DNA reads as TGTGCCACCAGCTGGTCGAGGGAGGGTGGCTACACCTTC. Protein product: CATSWSREGGYTF.

The sample holds many counts of this clonotype. The J gene is TRBJ1-1, the V gene TRBV6-1; D is possibly TRBD1 (5 bases). The V end lost 5 bases, the J end lost 2 bases, and 15 bases lay between the germline ends. CDR1 is MNHNS, CDR2 SASEGT, per germline. This CDR3 is 15 amino acids long. The CDR3 DNA is TGTGCCAGCAGTCTATTCCCAGACAGAAACACTGAAGCTTTCTTT. This encodes CASSLFPDRNTEAFF.

This clonotype was seen more than once but under ten times. The chain links TRBV28 to TRBJ2-5, with 8 bases aligning to TRBD2. Germline V gene sequence: CDR1 MDHEN, CDR2 SYDVKM. The CDR3 is 11 amino acids. J gave up 7 bases and V 10 bases, and 5 bases lay outside the gene matches. The CDR3 DNA sequence: TGTGCCACCGACGGGGGGGGGACCCAGTACTTC. This translates into CATDGGGTQYF.

The chain is built from TRBV12-3 or TRBV12-4 and TRBJ1-2; tentatively, D is TRBD1 (5 bases). There are 15 residues in the CDR3. Deletions cut 3 bases from V and 3 bases from J, with 14 bases between. CDR3 loop: CASSLDRTKYYGYTF. Written as DNA, the CDR3 is TGTGCCAGCAGTTTGGATCGGACAAAGTACTATGGCTACACCTTC.

The chain uses TRBV30 and TRBJ1-2, with TRBD1 identical over 9 bases. This CDR3 is built from 16 residues. Germline CDR1 and CDR2: GTSNPN and SVGIG (reference sequence). V shed 3 bases, J shed 4 bases, and the junction held 12 bases outside the gene matches. The CDR3 is CAWSLQGAGLAYGYTF. In DNA, the CDR3 is TGTGCCTGGAGCCTACAGGGGGCCGGGTTGGCCTATGGCTACACCTTC.